This T cell receptor (beta chain) came from a study of OX40 agonist ivuxolimab in advanced cancers. Turning to the study itself: With ivuxolimab, an agonistic anti-OX40 (CD134) antibody, patients were treated. One hepatocellular carcinoma and a couple of cutaneous melanoma patients partially responded.

Germline CDR1 is ENHRY and CDR2 is SYGVKD. The CDR3 extends over 13 amino acids. V gave up 7 bases and J gave up 7 bases; unmatched junction bases: 9. Only in-frame clones appear in the TCRdb table, and some are missing; sequencing was by immunoSEQ multiplex PCR. The sample has 110,000 or so clones; 91% are singletons. Study-level results: Expanded clones tended on average to be more numerous among CD8+ T cells than CD4+.

A history of autoimmune disease or systemic immunosuppression excluded patients. With respect to this clone: Its specificity is unknown.

The V gene is TRBV10-3, the J gene TRBJ1-1; 7 positions match TRBD1. The sample in question was CD4+ or CD8+ T cells sorted from blood, obtained in a trial of the OX40 agonist ivuxolimab. This TCR came from an adult with an advanced solid tumor such as melanoma, head and neck, liver or kidney cancer. CDR3 sequence: CAITARGIDEAFF. CDR3 nucleotides: TGTGCCATCACCGCCAGGGGGATTGATGAAGCTTTCTTT.